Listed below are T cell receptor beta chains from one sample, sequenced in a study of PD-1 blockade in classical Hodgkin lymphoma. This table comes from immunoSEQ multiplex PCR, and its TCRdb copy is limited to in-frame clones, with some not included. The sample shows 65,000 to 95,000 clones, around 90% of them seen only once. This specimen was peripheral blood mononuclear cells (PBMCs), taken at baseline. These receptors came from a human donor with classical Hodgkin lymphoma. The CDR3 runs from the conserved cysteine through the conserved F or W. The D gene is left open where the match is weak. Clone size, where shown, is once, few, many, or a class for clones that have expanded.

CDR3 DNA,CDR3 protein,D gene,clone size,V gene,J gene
TGCGCCAGCAGCTTAACAGGGGGCTCTAGCACAGATACGCAGTATTTT,CASSLTGGSSTDTQYF,TRBD1,.,TRBV5-1,TRBJ2-3
TGTGCCAGCAGTGAACCCTCGGGCGGCTACACCTTC,CASSEPSGGYTF,.,once,TRBV25-1,TRBJ1-2
TGTGCCAGCAGCTCCCGTCTCCCAGGGGGCTTCGAGCAGTACTTC,CASSSRLPGGFEQYF,TRBD1,.,TRBV7-9,TRBJ2-7
TGTGCCTGGAGTGTCTCCAGCCTCAACTATGGCTACACCTTC,CAWSVSSLNYGYTF,.,.,TRBV30,TRBJ1-2
TGCGCCAGCAGCTTGGATGGGTTCTCTGGGGCCAACGTCCTGACTTTC,CASSLDGFSGANVLTF,.,.,TRBV5-1,TRBJ2-6
TGTGCCAGCAGCGTAGCTGACAGTACCGGAAACACCATATATTTT,CASSVADSTGNTIYF,.,.,TRBV9,TRBJ1-3
TGTGCCAGCAGCTTAGCGCAGCTAGCGGTAGACGAGCAGTACTTC,CASSLAQLAVDEQYF,TRBD2,.,TRBV7-6,TRBJ2-7
TGTGCCAGCAGTCGTACAGGGACTACTGGCTACACCTTC,CASSRTGTTGYTF,.,.,TRBV6-5,TRBJ1-2
TGTGCCAGCAGTGATGTTCAGTCCTACGAGCAGTACTTC,CASSDVQSYEQYF,.,.,TRBV2,TRBJ2-7
TGTGCCAGCCGCCGCGGGGGGTCCTCGAGGCCCCAGCATTTT,CASRRGGSSRPQHF,.,.,TRBV27,TRBJ1-5
TGTGCCAGCAGTTTACCCGGGACTGCCTACGAGCAGTACTTC,CASSLPGTAYEQYF,.,.,TRBV28,TRBJ2-7
TGTGCCTGGAGTATAAGGCCCACGCAGTATTTT,CAWSIRPTQYF,.,.,TRBV30,TRBJ2-3
TGTGCCAGCTCACAGACAGGGTCCACAGATACGCAGTATTTT,CASSQTGSTDTQYF,TRBD1,once,TRBV18,TRBJ2-3
TGTGCCAGCAGTGAATCGAGCTGGGGGGCCAAAAACATTCAGTACTTC,CASSESSWGAKNIQYF,.,.,TRBV6-4,TRBJ2-4
TGTGCCAGCAGCTTAGTCCGGACAGGGGATAATGAGCAGTTCTTC,CASSLVRTGDNEQFF,TRBD1,.,TRBV7-9,TRBJ2-1
TGTGCCAGCAGATCTCCGACAGGGGATGGCTACACCTTC,CASRSPTGDGYTF,TRBD1,.,TRBV6-5,TRBJ1-2
TGTGCCATCAGTGTGACAGGCACGGATGGCTACACCTTC,CAISVTGTDGYTF,.,.,TRBV10-3,TRBJ1-2
TGCGCCAGCAGCTTGGATGGCGACAGGGCCTATGGCTACACCTTC,CASSLDGDRAYGYTF,TRBD1,.,TRBV5-1,TRBJ1-2
TGTGCCAGCAGCTTACCCGACCCTATCTACGAGCAGTACTTC,CASSLPDPIYEQYF,.,.,TRBV7-2,TRBJ2-7
TGTGCTAGTGGGTCGAGGGAATCCTACAATGAGCAGTTCTTC,CASGSRESYNEQFF,.,.,TRBV12-5,TRBJ2-1
TGCGCCAGCAGCCAAGGAGCTCAGGGGTACCAATCCTACGAGCAGTACTTC,CASSQGAQGYQSYEQYF,.,.,TRBV4-1,TRBJ2-7
TGTGCCAGCAGTTTAGGAGGGCTCGAGCAGTACTTC,CASSLGGLEQYF,.,.,TRBV27,TRBJ2-7
TGTGCCAGCAGCCGGGACAGGGCCGCCTACGAGCAGTACTTC,CASSRDRAAYEQYF,TRBD1,.,TRBV27,TRBJ2-7
TGTGCCAGCAGCTTAGACTTAGGCCAGGGTAATAATGGCTACACCTTC,CASSLDLGQGNNGYTF,.,.,TRBV7-9,TRBJ1-2
TGTGCCAGCAGCCCCTCGCGGGGGGCAAGTATTGCCTACGAGCAGTACTTC,CASSPSRGASIAYEQYF,TRBD2,.,TRBV9,TRBJ2-7
TGTGCCAGCAGTCTTGGACTAACCTTGGTGACAGATACGCAGTATTTT,CASSLGLTLVTDTQYF,.,.,TRBV27,TRBJ2-3
TGCAGCGTTGACTCGATGAACACTGAAGCTTTCTTT,CSVDSMNTEAFF,.,.,TRBV29-1,TRBJ1-1
TGTGCCAGCAGTTACACCCGACAGGCGACCGCTAGAGCTTTCTTT,CASSYTRQATARAFF,.,.,TRBV6-5,TRBJ1-1
TGTGCCAGCAGCTTGCAGGGCGGAGGTTACGAGCAGTACTTC,CASSLQGGGYEQYF,.,once,TRBV5-6,TRBJ2-7
TGCAGCGTCGGGACAGGGGGCGTACACATTCAGTACTTC,CSVGTGGVHIQYF,TRBD1,.,TRBV29-1,TRBJ2-4
TGTGCCAGCAGCATATCCGGGACAGGGGCCTACGAGCAGTACTTC,CASSISGTGAYEQYF,TRBD1,.,TRBV7-2,TRBJ2-7
TGCAGCGTCGGGGATAGCAATCAGCCCCAGCATTTT,CSVGDSNQPQHF,.,.,TRBV29-1,TRBJ1-5
TGTGCCAGCTCAAGTACTAGTCAAGAGACCCAGTACTTC,CASSSTSQETQYF,.,.,TRBV18,TRBJ2-5
TGTGCCAGCAGTGAATGGTGGGCGGGAGTGGACAATGAGCAGTTCTTC,CASSEWWAGVDNEQFF,TRBD2,.,TRBV6-1,TRBJ2-1
TGCGCCAGCAGCTCGGGACAGGGAACAGATACGCAGTATTTT,CASSSGQGTDTQYF,TRBD1,.,TRBV5-1,TRBJ2-3
TGCGCCAGCAGCTTCAACTCTGAGGGGGCGCAGTATTTT,CASSFNSEGAQYF,.,.,TRBV5-1,TRBJ2-3
TGCGCCAGCAGTGGACTGGCGGAGGGCCTTAATGAGCAGTTCTTC,CASSGLAEGLNEQFF,.,.,TRBV10-1,TRBJ2-1
TGTGCCAGCGGCCCAGGCTGGCGCACTGAAGCTTTCTTT,CASGPGWRTEAFF,.,.,TRBV28,TRBJ1-1